The next 2 T cell receptor beta chains were all read from a single sample in a study of blood T cell repertoires in COVID-19 (dated by TCRdb to the early 2020s). The protocol used for the library was the immunoSEQ multiplex PCR assay. The table was pulled from immuneACCESS by TCRdb, which kept in-frame rearrangements only. Such tables lose some clones; where checked, under half of the loss comes from unresolved V genes, and the rest has no known cause. Present in this sample are a few hundred thousand clones, 70% to 90% of which were seen just once. Of the sample, 9.5% to 15% is held by the ten largest clones. Sequences were obtained from peripheral blood. These receptors all come from a young woman who had recovered from COVID-19.

This chain links TRBV18 with TRBJ2-5; 11 nucleotides align to TRBD2. V was clipped by 6 bases and J by 4 bases; unmatched bases: 7. The CDR3 has 15 residues. CDR1 is KGHSH, CDR2 LQKENI, per germline. CDR3: CASSRLTSGRETQYF. The CDR3 nucleotides are TGTGCCAGCTCGCGTCTAACTAGCGGGAGAGAGACCCAGTACTTC.

CDR3 loop: CASSFSGRGTQYF. CDR3 in DNA: TGTGCCAGCAGCTTTAGCGGGAGGGGGACCCAGTACTTC. The chain combines TRBV7-3 with TRBJ2-5, with 11 bases identical to TRBD2. The CDR3 runs to 13 residues. Looked up from germline, CDR1 is SGHTA and CDR2 is FQGTGA. V lost 3 bases, J lost 7 bases, and 1 base stayed unmatched.